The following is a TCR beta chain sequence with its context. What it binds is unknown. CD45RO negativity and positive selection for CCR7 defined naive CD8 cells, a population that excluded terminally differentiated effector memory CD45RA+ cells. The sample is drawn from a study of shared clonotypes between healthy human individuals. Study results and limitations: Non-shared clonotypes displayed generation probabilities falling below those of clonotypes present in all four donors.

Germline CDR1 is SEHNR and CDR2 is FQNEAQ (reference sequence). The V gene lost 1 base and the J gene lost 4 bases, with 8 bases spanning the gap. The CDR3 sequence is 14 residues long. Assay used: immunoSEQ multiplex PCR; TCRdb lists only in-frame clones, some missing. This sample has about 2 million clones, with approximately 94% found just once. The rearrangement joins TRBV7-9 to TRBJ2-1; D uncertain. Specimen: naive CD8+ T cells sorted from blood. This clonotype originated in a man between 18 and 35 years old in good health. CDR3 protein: CASSLVTDYNEQFF. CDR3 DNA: TGTGCCAGCAGCTTAGTTACGGATTACAATGAGCAGTTCTTC.